The rows below give T cell receptor beta chains drawn from one sample of a study of Ad26.COV2.S vaccination and SARS-CoV-2 variants. Sequencing was performed with immunoSEQ multiplex PCR; in TCRdb, only in-frame clones are kept and a portion is missing. Here the sample spans roughly 400,000 clones, about 90% being singletons. Sequencing used peripheral blood, obtained in a trial of Ad26.COV2.S vaccine versus placebo. The origin of the receptors is a person between 18 and 65 years old who received the Ad26.COV2.S COVID-19 vaccine or a placebo. Both conserved end residues are part of each CDR3. The order of the fields is clone size, V gene, J gene, D gene, CDR3 protein, CDR3 DNA. D genes are given only for firm matches. Clone sizes are given selectively: once, few, many, or a class where the clone is expanded.

.,TRBV28,TRBJ2-3,TRBD2,CASSTLTSGRTYTDTQYF,TGTGCCAGCAGTACCCTGACTAGCGGGAGGACTTACACAGATACGCAGTATTTT
.,TRBV28,TRBJ2-7,.,CASSTLLVYEQYF,TGTGCCAGCAGTACCCTACTAGTTTACGAGCAGTACTTC
.,TRBV4-2,TRBJ2-2,.,CASSPSTNTGELFF,TGTGCCAGCAGCCCCTCGACGAACACCGGGGAGCTGTTTTTT
.,TRBV7-9,TRBJ2-1,.,CASSLMGANEQFF,TGTGCCAGCAGCTTAATGGGGGCCAATGAGCAGTTCTTC
.,TRBV3-1/TRBV3-2,TRBJ2-3,TRBD1,CASSQAFPGQGGDTQYF,TGTGCCAGCAGCCAAGCTTTCCCGGGACAGGGAGGGGATACGCAGTATTTT
.,TRBV7-9,TRBJ1-1,TRBD1,CASSFPSQGAGTEAFF,TGTGCCAGCAGCTTCCCCTCACAGGGGGCGGGCACTGAAGCTTTCTTT
few,TRBV21-1,TRBJ1-2,.,CASSKGNRDNNYGYTF,TGTGCCAGCAGCAAAGGGAACCGGGACAATAACTATGGCTACACCTTC
.,TRBV5-1,TRBJ2-1,.,CASGSAIASSYNEQFF,TGCGCCAGCGGGAGTGCCATCGCAAGCTCCTACAATGAGCAGTTCTTC
.,TRBV5-6,TRBJ2-3,TRBD2,CASSFRGAGGEFYSDTQYF,TGTGCCAGCAGCTTTCGCGGAGCGGGAGGTGAATTTTATTCAGATACGCAGTATTTT
once,TRBV27,TRBJ2-3,TRBD1,CASSIGQGAWSDTQYF,TGTGCCAGCAGTATAGGACAGGGGGCTTGGTCAGATACGCAGTATTTT
.,TRBV28,TRBJ2-4,.,CASSPLDNLKNIQYF,TGTGCCAGCAGTCCCCTGGACAATTTGAAGAACATTCAGTACTTC
.,TRBV27,TRBJ2-3,TRBD2,CASSPGTSGRITQYF,TGTGCCAGCAGTCCCGGGACTAGCGGGAGGATTACGCAGTATTTT
.,TRBV18,TRBJ1-5,.,CASSPNGASNQPQHF,TGTGCCAGCTCCCCTAACGGAGCTTCCAATCAGCCCCAGCATTTT
.,TRBV9,TRBJ2-1,.,CASSAAGSYNEQFF,TGTGCCAGCAGCGCCGCGGGAAGCTACAATGAGCAGTTCTTC
once,TRBV27,TRBJ2-7,.,CASWDGFEQYF,TGTGCCAGCTGGGATGGGTTCGAGCAGTACTTC
.,TRBV3-1/TRBV3-2,TRBJ2-1,TRBD2,CASSQGHRDYPEESSYNEQFF,TGTGCCAGCAGCCAAGGGCACCGGGACTACCCTGAGGAAAGCTCCTACAATGAGCAGTTCTTC
.,TRBV6-7,TRBJ2-4,.,CASSYSIPGVNIQYF,TGTGCCAGCAGTTACTCGATTCCGGGGGTGAACATTCAGTACTTC
once,TRBV29-1,TRBJ2-3,TRBD2,CSVDNLAGGGTDTQYF,TGCAGCGTTGATAATCTAGCGGGCGGGGGCACAGATACGCAGTATTTT
.,TRBV27,TRBJ1-1,.,CASIGGVNTEAFF,TGTGCCAGCATTGGGGGGGTGAACACTGAAGCTTTCTTT
.,TRBV11-2,TRBJ1-5,.,CASSLGPKIDQPQHF,TGTGCCAGCAGCTTAGGACCGAAGATAGATCAGCCCCAGCATTTT
.,TRBV11-2,TRBJ2-2,TRBD2,CASSLKLAGGWYGELFF,TGTGCCAGCAGCTTAAAACTAGCGGGAGGGTGGTACGGGGAGCTGTTTTTT
.,TRBV18,TRBJ2-5,.,CASSPPGIQETQYF,TGTGCCAGCTCACCCCCGGGGATCCAAGAGACCCAGTACTTC
.,TRBV18,TRBJ2-6,.,CASSRPTGSGANVLTF,TGTGCCAGCTCACGCCCGACAGGTTCTGGGGCCAACGTCCTGACTTTC
.,TRBV11-2,TRBJ2-5,.,CASSLAQEETQYF,TGTGCCAGCAGCTTAGCCCAGGAAGAGACCCAGTACTTC
.,TRBV5-1,TRBJ2-7,TRBD1,CASSLGTGARERGYEQYF,TGCGCCAGCAGCTTGGGGACAGGGGCCCGGGAGAGAGGTTACGAGCAGTACTTC
.,TRBV19,TRBJ1-4,.,CASSIRRQEGEKLFF,TGTGCCAGTAGTATTAGGCGGCAGGAGGGTGAAAAACTGTTTTTT
.,TRBV5-4,TRBJ2-7,TRBD1,CASSGGQGSSYEQYF,TGTGCCAGCAGCGGGGGACAGGGGAGTTCCTACGAGCAGTACTTC
.,TRBV28,TRBJ1-4,TRBD1,CASSADRETNEKLFF,TGTGCCAGCAGCGCCGACAGGGAAACTAATGAAAAACTGTTTTTT
once,TRBV18,TRBJ1-2,.,CASSPSDPRNYGYTF,TGTGCCAGCTCACCCTCGGACCCCCGTAACTATGGCTACACCTTC
.,TRBV29-1,TRBJ2-1,.,CSVSTQGGYNEQFF,TGCAGCGTTTCCACCCAGGGAGGATACAATGAGCAGTTCTTC
once,TRBV6-1,TRBJ2-3,.,CASSEGRRFVRRDTDTQYF,TGTGCCAGCAGTGAAGGTCGAAGGTTCGTACGTAGGGACACAGATACGCAGTATTTT
.,TRBV20-1,TRBJ2-1,.,CSSAAFNEQFF,TGCAGTTCGGCGGCCTTCAATGAGCAGTTCTTC
.,TRBV29-1,TRBJ2-7,.,CSVVASGEQYF,TGCAGCGTTGTGGCTTCTGGCGAGCAGTACTTC
.,TRBV7-2,TRBJ1-4,.,CASSLRVQGRLATNEKLFF,TGTGCCAGCAGCCTAAGGGTCCAGGGGCGCCTTGCAACTAATGAAAAACTGTTTTTT
.,TRBV14,TRBJ2-3,.,CASSQEAARAQYF,TGTGCCAGCAGCCAAGAGGCCGCTCGTGCGCAGTATTTT
.,TRBV29-1,TRBJ2-1,.,CSVPVRHYNEQFF,TGCAGCGTCCCGGTCCGACACTACAATGAGCAGTTCTTC
.,TRBV7-7,TRBJ2-5,TRBD1,CASSQAGTGEETQYF,TGTGCCAGCAGCCAGGCGGGGACAGGGGAAGAGACCCAGTACTTC
.,TRBV7-3,TRBJ2-3,TRBD1,CASSRTGRSTDTQYF,TGTGCCAGCAGCCGGACAGGGAGAAGCACAGATACGCAGTATTTT
.,TRBV29-1,TRBJ2-2,TRBD2,CSVGGGAEATGELFF,TGCAGCGTTGGGGGGGGAGCTGAGGCTACCGGGGAGCTGTTTTTT
.,TRBV5-4,TRBJ2-7,TRBD1,CASSTPGGMYSYEQYF,TGTGCCAGCAGCACTCCAGGGGGAATGTACTCCTACGAGCAGTACTTC
.,TRBV3-1/TRBV3-2,TRBJ2-1,.,CASSQGADLQSEQFF,TGTGCCAGCAGCCAAGGAGCGGACCTGCAGAGTGAGCAGTTCTTC
.,TRBV10-3,TRBJ2-2,.,CASGSLNTGELFF,TGTGCCTCCGGGTCCCTGAACACCGGGGAGCTGTTTTTT
.,TRBV29-1,TRBJ2-1,TRBD2,CSVEDRGLAGGLSSYNEQFF,TGCAGCGTTGAAGATCGGGGACTAGCGGGAGGGCTCAGCTCCTACAATGAGCAGTTCTTC
few,TRBV5-1,TRBJ1-2,.,CASSLKDGGNYGYTF,TGCGCCAGCAGCTTAAAAGACGGGGGAAACTATGGCTACACCTTC
.,TRBV11-1,TRBJ2-1,TRBD1,CASSVDRGLYNEQFF,TGTGCCAGCAGCGTGGACAGGGGTCTCTACAATGAGCAGTTCTTC
.,TRBV29-1,TRBJ2-1,.,CSVEGTLDEQFF,TGCAGCGTTGAAGGGACCTTAGATGAGCAGTTCTTC
.,TRBV7-9,TRBJ2-7,TRBD2,CASSPGLAVPYEQYF,TGTGCCAGCAGCCCGGGACTAGCGGTCCCCTACGAGCAGTACTTC
.,TRBV6-5,TRBJ2-2,.,CAIRRQGGTGELFF,TGTGCCATCCGCCGGCAGGGCGGGACCGGGGAGCTGTTTTTT
.,TRBV7-6,TRBJ2-7,TRBD1,CASSLARTGAYEQYF,TGTGCCAGCAGCTTAGCGCGGACAGGGGCCTACGAGCAGTACTTC
.,TRBV7-6,TRBJ2-3,TRBD1,CASKPGGTGADTQYF,TGTGCCAGCAAACCAGGGGGGACAGGGGCAGATACGCAGTATTTT
.,TRBV28,TRBJ1-5,.,CASSWVRGNQPQHF,TGTGCCAGCAGCTGGGTAAGGGGCAATCAGCCCCAGCATTTT
.,TRBV7-2,TRBJ2-5,.,CASSLGLAETQYF,TGTGCCAGCAGCCTGGGACTTGCGGAGACCCAGTACTTC
.,TRBV4-1,TRBJ2-7,.,CASSQEGGRAHEQYF,TGCGCCAGCAGCCAAGAAGGCGGCAGGGCGCACGAGCAGTACTTC
.,TRBV11-3,TRBJ2-1,.,CASSLEFHPSSSYNEQFF,TGTGCCAGCAGCTTAGAGTTTCACCCCTCGAGCTCCTACAATGAGCAGTTCTTC
.,TRBV7-9,TRBJ1-2,.,CASSLEHPTGIYGYTF,TGTGCCAGCAGCTTAGAGCACCCCACAGGGATTTATGGCTACACCTTC